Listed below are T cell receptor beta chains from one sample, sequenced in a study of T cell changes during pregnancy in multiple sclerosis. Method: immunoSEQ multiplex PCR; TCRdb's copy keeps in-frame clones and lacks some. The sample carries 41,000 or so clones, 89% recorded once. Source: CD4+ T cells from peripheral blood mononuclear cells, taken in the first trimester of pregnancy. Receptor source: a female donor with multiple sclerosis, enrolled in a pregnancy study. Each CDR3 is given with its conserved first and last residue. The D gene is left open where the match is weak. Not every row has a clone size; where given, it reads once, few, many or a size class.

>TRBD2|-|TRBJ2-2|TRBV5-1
CASSWTSGSPNTGELFF
TGCGCCAGCAGCTGGACTAGCGGGAGCCCTAACACCGGGGAGCTGTTTTTT
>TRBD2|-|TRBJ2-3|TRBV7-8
CASSLNIAGGVDTQYF
TGTGCCAGCAGCTTAAACATCGCGGGAGGTGTTGATACGCAGTATTTT
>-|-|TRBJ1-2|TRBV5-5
CASRVQGTDYGYTF
TGTGCCAGCAGGGTACAGGGTACGGACTATGGCTACACCTTC
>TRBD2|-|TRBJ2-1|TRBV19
CASRATSGRGGSYNEQFF
TGTGCCAGTAGGGCGACTAGCGGGAGGGGCGGATCCTACAATGAGCAGTTCTTC
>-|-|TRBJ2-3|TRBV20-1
CSAGHQDTQYF
TGCAGTGCTGGACATCAAGATACGCAGTATTTT
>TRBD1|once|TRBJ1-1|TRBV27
CASRNRGLGEAFF
TGTGCCAGCAGGAACAGGGGACTCGGTGAAGCTTTCTTT
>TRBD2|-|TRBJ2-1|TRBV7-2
CASSVGLREGLNEQFF
TGTGCCAGCAGCGTGGGGTTGCGGGAGGGCCTCAATGAGCAGTTCTTC
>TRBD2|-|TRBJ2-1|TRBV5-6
CASSAYGRGSYNEQFF
TGTGCCAGCAGCGCTTACGGGAGGGGCTCCTACAATGAGCAGTTCTTC
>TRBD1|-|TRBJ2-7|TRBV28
CASRGTGDEQYF
TGTGCCAGCAGAGGGACAGGGGACGAGCAGTACTTC
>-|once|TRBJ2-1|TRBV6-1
CASSEAPGGGYNEQFF
TGTGCCAGCAGTGAAGCGCCCGGGGGTGGGTACAATGAGCAGTTCTTC
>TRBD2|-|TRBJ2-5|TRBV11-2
CASSLGGRGGQETQYF
TGTGCCAGCAGCTTGGGTGGGCGCGGGGGACAAGAGACCCAGTACTTC
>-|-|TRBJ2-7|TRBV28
CASSLYIEPPYEQYF
TGTGCCAGCAGTTTATATATAGAGCCGCCCTACGAGCAGTACTTC
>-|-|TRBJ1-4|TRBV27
CASSLWGGNEKLFF
TGTGCCAGCAGTTTATGGGGGGGCAATGAAAAACTGTTTTTT
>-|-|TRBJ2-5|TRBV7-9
CASSLAYRETQYF
TGTGCCAGCAGCTTAGCGTATCGGGAGACCCAGTACTTC
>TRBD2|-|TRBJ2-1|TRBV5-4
CASSRASLTSGSLTYNEQFF
TGTGCCAGCAGCCGCGCCTCTCTGACTAGCGGGAGCCTCACCTACAATGAGCAGTTCTTC
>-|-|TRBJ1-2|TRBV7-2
CASSDAGVYGYTF
TGTGCCAGCAGCGATGCAGGGGTCTATGGCTACACCTTC
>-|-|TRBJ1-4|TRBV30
CAWSVALLRGEKLFF
TGTGCCTGGAGTGTTGCGCTTCTCCGAGGGGAAAAACTGTTTTTT
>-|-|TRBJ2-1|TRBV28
CASSLVRREQFF
TGTGCCAGCAGTTTAGTCCGGAGGGAGCAGTTCTTC
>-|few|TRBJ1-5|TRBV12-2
CASRLGGSNQPQHF
TGTGCAAGTCGCCTAGGAGGTAGCAATCAGCCCCAGCATTTT
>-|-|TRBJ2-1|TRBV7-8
CASGEYEQFF
TGTGCCAGCGGGGAGTATGAGCAGTTCTTC